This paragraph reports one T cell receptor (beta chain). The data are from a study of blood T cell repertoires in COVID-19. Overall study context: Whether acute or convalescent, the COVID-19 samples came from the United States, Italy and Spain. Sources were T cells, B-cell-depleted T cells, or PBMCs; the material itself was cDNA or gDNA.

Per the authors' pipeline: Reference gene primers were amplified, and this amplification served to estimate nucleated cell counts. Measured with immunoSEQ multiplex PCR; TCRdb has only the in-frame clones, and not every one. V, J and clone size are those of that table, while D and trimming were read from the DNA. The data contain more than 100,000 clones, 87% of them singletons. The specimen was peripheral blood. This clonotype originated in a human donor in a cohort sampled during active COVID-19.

Written as DNA, the CDR3 is TGTGCCAGCAGACAAAATAACAGGGACTATGGCTACACCTTC. Amino acids: CASRQNNRDYGYTF. The chain joins TRBV28 to TRBJ1-2; the D gene is possibly TRBD1 (6 bases). Trimming left V 6 bases short and J 3 bases short, with 14 bases between. Germline assignment: CDR1 MDHEN and CDR2 SYDVKM. The CDR3 consists of 14 residues.